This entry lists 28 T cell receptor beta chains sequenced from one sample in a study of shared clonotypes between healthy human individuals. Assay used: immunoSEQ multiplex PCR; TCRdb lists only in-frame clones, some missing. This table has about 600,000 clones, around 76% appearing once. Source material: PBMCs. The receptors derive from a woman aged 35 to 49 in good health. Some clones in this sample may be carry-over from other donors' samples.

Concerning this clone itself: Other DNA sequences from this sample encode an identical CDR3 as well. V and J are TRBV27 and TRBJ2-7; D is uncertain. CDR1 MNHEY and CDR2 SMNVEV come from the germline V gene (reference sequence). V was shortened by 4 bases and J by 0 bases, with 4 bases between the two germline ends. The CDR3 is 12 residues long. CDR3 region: CASSSYSYEQYF. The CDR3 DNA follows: TGTGCCAGCAGTTCCTACTCCTACGAGCAGTACTTC.

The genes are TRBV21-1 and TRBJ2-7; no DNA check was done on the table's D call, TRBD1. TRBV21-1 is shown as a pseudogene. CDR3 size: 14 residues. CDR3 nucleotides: TGTGCCAGCATCCCGGGACAGCATTCCTACGAGCAGTACTTC. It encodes CASIPGQHSYEQYF.

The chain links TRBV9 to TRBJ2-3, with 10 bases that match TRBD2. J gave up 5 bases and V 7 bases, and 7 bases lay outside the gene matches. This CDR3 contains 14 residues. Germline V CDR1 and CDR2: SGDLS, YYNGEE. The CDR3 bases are TGTGCCAGCTCGTCTAGCGGGAGACAAGATACGCAGTATTTT. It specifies CASSSSGRQDTQYF.

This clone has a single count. This chain's CDR3 is CASSFLPPGEAFF. CDR3 nucleotide sequence: TGTGCCAGCAGCTTTCTCCCGCCGGGTGAAGCTTTCTTT. The gene calls are TRBV5-5 and TRBJ1-1; D is undetermined. Germline CDR1 SGHKS, CDR2 YYEKEE (reference sequence). The CDR3 length is 13 residues. Trimming removed 2 bases at V and 7 bases at J, with 12 bases between.

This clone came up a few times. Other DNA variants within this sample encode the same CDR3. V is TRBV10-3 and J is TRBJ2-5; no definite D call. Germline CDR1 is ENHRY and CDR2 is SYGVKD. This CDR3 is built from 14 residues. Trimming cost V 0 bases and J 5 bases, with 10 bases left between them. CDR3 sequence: CAISESDGRETQYF. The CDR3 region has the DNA TGTGCCATCAGTGAGTCGGACGGGCGGGAGACCCAGTACTTC.

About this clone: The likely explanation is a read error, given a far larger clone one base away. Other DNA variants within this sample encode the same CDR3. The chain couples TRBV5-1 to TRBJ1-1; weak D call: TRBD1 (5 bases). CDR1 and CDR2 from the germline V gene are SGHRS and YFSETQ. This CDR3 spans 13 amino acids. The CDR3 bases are TGCGCCAGCAGCTTGAGGGGCGGCACTGAGGCTTTCTTT. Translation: CASSLRGGTEAFF.

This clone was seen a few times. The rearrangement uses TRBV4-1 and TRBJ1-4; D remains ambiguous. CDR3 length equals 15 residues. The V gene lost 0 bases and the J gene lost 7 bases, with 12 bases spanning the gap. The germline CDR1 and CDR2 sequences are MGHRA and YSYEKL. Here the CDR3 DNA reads TGCGCCAGCAGCCAAGAGGCACGGGGAGGTGAAAAACTGTTTTTT. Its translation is CASSQEARGGEKLFF.

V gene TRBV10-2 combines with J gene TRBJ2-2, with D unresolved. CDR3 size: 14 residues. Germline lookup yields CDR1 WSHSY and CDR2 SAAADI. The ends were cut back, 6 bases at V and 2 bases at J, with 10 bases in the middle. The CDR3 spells CASSPDLNTGELFF. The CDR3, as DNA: TGCGCCAGCAGCCCGGACCTCAACACCGGGGAGCTGTTTTTT.

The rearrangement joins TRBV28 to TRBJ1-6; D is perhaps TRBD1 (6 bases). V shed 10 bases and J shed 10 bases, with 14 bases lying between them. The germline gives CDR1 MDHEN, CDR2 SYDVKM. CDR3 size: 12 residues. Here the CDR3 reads CATKNRESPLHF. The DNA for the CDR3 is TGTGCCACCAAAAACAGGGAATCACCCCTCCACTTT. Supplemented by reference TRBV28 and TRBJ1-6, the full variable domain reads DVKVTQSSRYLVKRTGEKVFLECVQDMDHENMFWYRQDPGLGLRLIYFSYDVKMKEKGDIPEGYSVSREKKERFSLILESASTNQTSMYLCATKNRESPLHFGNGTRLTVT.

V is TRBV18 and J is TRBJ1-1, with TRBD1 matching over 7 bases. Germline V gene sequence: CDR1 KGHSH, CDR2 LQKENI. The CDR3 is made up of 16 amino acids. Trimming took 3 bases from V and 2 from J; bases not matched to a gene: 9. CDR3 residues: CASSPRTTGANTEAFF. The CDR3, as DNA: TGTGCCAGCTCACCGCGCACTACAGGGGCAAACACTGAAGCTTTCTTT.

The CDR3 loop is CASETSGRAIADTQYF. The CDR3 nucleotides read TGTGCCAGCGAGACTAGCGGGAGGGCCATCGCAGATACGCAGTATTTT. This chain connects TRBV5-4 to TRBJ2-3, with 14 bases aligning to TRBD2. Germline-derived CDR1 and CDR2 are SGHNT and YYREEE (reference sequence). This CDR3 contains 16 residues. With 7 bases clipped from V and 4 bases from J, the junction kept 8 bases outside the gene matches.

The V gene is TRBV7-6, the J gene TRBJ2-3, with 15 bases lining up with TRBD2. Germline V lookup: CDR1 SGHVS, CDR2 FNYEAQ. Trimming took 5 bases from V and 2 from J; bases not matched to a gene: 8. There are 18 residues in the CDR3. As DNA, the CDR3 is TGTGCCAGCAGCGCGATCGGGACTAGCGGGAGGACCACAGATACGCAGTATTTT. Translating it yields CASSAIGTSGRTTDTQYF. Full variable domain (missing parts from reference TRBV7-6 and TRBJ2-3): GAGVSQSPRYKVTKRGQDVALRCDPISGHVSLYWYRQALGQGPEFLTYFNYEAQQDKSGLPNDRFSAERPEGSISTLTIQRTEQRDSAMYRCASSAIGTSGRTTDTQYFGPGTRLTVL.

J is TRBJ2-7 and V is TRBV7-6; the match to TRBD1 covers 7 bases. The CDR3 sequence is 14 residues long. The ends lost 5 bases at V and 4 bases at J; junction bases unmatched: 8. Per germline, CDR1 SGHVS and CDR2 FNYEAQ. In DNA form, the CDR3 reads TGTGCCAGCAGCCTCGGGACAGTGAGTTACGAGCAGTACTTC. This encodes CASSLGTVSYEQYF.

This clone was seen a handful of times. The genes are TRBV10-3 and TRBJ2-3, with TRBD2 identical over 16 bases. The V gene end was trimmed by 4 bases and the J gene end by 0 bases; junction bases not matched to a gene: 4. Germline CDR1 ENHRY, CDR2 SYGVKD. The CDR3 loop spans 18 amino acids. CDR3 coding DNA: TGTGCCATCAGTGGGGGACTAGCGGGAGGGGAGAGCACAGATACGCAGTATTTT. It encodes CAISGGLAGGESTDTQYF.

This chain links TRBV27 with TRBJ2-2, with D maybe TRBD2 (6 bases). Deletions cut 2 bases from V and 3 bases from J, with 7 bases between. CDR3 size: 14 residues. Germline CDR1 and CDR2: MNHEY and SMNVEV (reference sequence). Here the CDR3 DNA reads TGTGCCAGCAGTTTAAGGAGGGACACCGGGGAGCTGTTTTTT. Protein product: CASSLRRDTGELFF.

The CDR3 nucleotides are TGTGCCAGCAGTTTTTCCACGGGGGGGACTGATACGCAGTATTTT. Protein product: CASSFSTGGTDTQYF. The chain recombines TRBV28 with TRBJ2-3, with 8 bases identical to TRBD2. Germline V gene sequence: CDR1 MDHEN, CDR2 SYDVKM. This CDR3 is 15 amino acids long. V dropped 3 bases and J dropped 6; count of bases not matched to a gene: 8.

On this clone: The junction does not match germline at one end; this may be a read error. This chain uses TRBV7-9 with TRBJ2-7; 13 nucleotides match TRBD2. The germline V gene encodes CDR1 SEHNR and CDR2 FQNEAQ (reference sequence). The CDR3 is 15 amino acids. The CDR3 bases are TGTGCCAGCAACTTAGGACTAGCGGGAGAAAACGAGCAGTACTTC. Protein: CASNLGLAGENEQYF.

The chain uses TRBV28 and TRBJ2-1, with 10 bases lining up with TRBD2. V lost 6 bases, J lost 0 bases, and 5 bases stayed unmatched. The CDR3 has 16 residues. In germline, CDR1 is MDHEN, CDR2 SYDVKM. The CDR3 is CASRTGLASSYNEQFF. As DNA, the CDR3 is TGTGCCAGCAGGACGGGACTAGCGAGCTCCTACAATGAGCAGTTCTTC.

CDR3 amino acids: CASLRAGTDTQYF. CDR3 sequence (DNA): TGTGCCAGTCTCCGCGCGGGTACAGATACGCAGTATTTT. V gene TRBV9 combines with J gene TRBJ2-3; tentatively, D is TRBD2 (5 bases). Germline CDR1 and CDR2: SGDLS and YYNGEE. The CDR3 is 13 amino acids. Trimming left V 8 bases short and J 3 bases short, with 13 bases between.

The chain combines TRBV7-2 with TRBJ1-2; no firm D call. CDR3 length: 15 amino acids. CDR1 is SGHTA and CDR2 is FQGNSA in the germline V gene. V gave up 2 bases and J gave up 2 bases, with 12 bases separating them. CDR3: CASSLLPETNYGYTF. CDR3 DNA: TGTGCCAGCAGCTTATTACCTGAAACCAACTATGGCTACACCTTC. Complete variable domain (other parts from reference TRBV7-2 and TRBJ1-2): GAGVSQSPSNKVTEKGKDVELRCDPISGHTALYWYRQSLGQGLEFLIYFQGNSAPDKSGLPSDRFSAERTGGSVSTLTIQRTQQEDSAVYLCASSLLPETNYGYTFGSGTRLTVV.

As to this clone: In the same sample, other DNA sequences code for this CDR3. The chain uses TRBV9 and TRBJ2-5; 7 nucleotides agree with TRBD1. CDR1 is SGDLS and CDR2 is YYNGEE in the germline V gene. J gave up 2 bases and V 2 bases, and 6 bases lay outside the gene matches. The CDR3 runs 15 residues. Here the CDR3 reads CASSVAGTAQETQYF. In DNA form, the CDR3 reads TGTGCCAGCAGCGTTGCCGGGACAGCGCAAGAGACCCAGTACTTC.

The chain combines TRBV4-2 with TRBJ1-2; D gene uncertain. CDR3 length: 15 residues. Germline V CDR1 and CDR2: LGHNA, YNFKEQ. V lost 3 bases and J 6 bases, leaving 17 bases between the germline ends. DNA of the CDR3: TGTGCCAGCAGCCATGCCTCGGTGGAAGGCGATGGCTACACCTTC. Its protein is CASSHASVEGDGYTF.

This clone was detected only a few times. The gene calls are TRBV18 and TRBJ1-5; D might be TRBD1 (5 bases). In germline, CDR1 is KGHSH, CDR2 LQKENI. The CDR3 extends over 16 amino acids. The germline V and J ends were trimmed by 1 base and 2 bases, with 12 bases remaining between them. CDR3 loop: CASSPRLGTGNQPQHF. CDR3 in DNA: TGTGCCAGCTCACCACGCTTGGGGACGGGCAATCAGCCCCAGCATTTT. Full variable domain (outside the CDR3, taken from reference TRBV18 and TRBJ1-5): NAGVMQNPRHLVRRRGQEARLRCSPMKGHSHVYWYRQLPEEGLKFMVYLQKENIIDESGMPKERFSAEFPKEGPSILRIQQVVRGDSAAYFCASSPRLGTGNQPQHFGDGTRLSIL.

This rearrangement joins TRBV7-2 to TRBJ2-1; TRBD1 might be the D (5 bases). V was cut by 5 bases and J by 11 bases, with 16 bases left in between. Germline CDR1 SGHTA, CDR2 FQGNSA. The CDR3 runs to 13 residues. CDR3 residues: CASSTPAGSKQFF. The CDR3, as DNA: TGTGCCAGCAGCACCCCCGCAGGGTCAAAGCAGTTCTTC. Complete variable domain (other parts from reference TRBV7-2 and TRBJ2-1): GAGVSQSPSNKVTEKGKDVELRCDPISGHTALYWYRQSLGQGLEFLIYFQGNSAPDKSGLPSDRFSAERTGGSVSTLTIQRTQQEDSAVYLCASSTPAGSKQFFGPGTRLTVL.

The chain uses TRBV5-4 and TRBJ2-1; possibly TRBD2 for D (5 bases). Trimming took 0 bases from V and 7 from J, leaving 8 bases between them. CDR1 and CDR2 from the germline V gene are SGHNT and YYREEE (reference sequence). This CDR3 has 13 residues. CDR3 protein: CASSLGGINEQFF. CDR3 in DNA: TGTGCCAGCAGCTTGGGAGGGATTAATGAGCAGTTCTTC.

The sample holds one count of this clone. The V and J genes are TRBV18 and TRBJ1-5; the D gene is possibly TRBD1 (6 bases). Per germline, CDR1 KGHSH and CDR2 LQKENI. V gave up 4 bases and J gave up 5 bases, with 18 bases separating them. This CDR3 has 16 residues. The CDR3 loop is CASSLRTALLDQPQHF. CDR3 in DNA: TGTGCCAGCTCACTACGGACAGCCCTATTGGATCAGCCCCAGCATTTT.

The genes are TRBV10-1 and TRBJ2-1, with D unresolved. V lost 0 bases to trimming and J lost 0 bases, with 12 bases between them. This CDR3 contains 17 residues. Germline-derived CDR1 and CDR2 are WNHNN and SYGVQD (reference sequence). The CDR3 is CASSESERPSSYNEQFF. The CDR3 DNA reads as TGCGCCAGCAGTGAGTCCGAGAGGCCGAGCTCCTACAATGAGCAGTTCTTC.

Here the CDR3 DNA reads TGTGCCAGCAGTCTACTAGCGGGAGGGTACAATGAGCAGTTCTTC. This codes for CASSLLAGGYNEQFF. V gene TRBV2 combines with J gene TRBJ2-1; 13 bases line up with TRBD2. CDR3 length: 15 amino acids. After removal of 5 bases from V and 4 bases from J, the junction contained 2 bases not matched to a gene. CDR1 and CDR2 from the germline V gene are SNHLY and FYNNEI.